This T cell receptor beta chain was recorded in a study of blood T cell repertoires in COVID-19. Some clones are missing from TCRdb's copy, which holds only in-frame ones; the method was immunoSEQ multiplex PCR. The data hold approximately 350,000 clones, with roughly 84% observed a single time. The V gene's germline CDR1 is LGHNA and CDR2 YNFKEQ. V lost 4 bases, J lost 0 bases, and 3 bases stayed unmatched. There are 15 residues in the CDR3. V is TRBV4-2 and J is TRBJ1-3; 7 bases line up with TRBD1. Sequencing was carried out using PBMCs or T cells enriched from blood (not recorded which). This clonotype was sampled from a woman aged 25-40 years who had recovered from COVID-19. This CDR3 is CASSPRDSSGNTIYF. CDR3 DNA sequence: TGTGCCAGCAGCCCTAGGGACAGCTCTGGAAACACCATATATTTT.